These 5 T cell receptor beta chains were sequenced from one sample in a study of cytomegalovirus exposure and HLA in healthy donors. Both 60 Vbeta primers and 13 Jbeta primers went into the PCR. Generated by immunoSEQ multiplex PCR, the TCRdb table keeps only in-frame clones and is missing some. Among about 140,000 clones listed, more than 60% were seen once. The sequenced material came from PBMCs. These receptors came from a woman aged 50 to 60 in good health and CMV-seropositive.

The rearrangement uses TRBV5-1 and TRBJ2-3; 7 bases match TRBD2. The V and J ends lost 3 bases and 6 bases, in that order; junction bases with no gene match: 13. Germline V gives CDR1 SGHRS, CDR2 YFSETQ. The CDR3 consists of 16 residues. This CDR3 is CASSSSGGGGQDTQYF. The CDR3 DNA is TGCGCCAGCAGCTCCTCGGGCGGGGGTGGGCAGGATACGCAGTATTTT.

The table lists this clone with a few counts. The chain has TRBV5-6 and TRBJ2-2, with TRBD2 identical over 8 bases. The CDR3 contains 15 residues. Germline V lookup: CDR1 SGHDT, CDR2 YYEEEE. V dropped 2 bases and J dropped 0; count of bases not matched to a gene: 0. This CDR3 is CASSLAGANTGELFF. The CDR3 bases are TGTGCCAGCAGCTTAGCGGGGGCGAACACCGGGGAGCTGTTTTTT.

The rearrangement uses TRBV4-1 and TRBJ2-1; TRBD2 might be the D (6 bases). CDR1 MGHRA and CDR2 YSYEKL come from the germline V gene. Trimming pared 0 bases from V and 0 bases from J, leaving 9 bases between. The CDR3 has 16 amino acids. The CDR3 bases are TGCGCCAGCAGCCAAGAAACGCGGGGCTCCTACAATGAGCAGTTCTTC. It is translated as CASSQETRGSYNEQFF.

The CDR3 coding sequence is TGTGCCAACAGGCAGGCGGGCGATGAGCAGTTCTTC. This gives the protein CANRQAGDEQFF. The chain is built from TRBV28 and TRBJ2-1; D possibly uses TRBD1 or TRBD2 (5 bases each). With 10 bases removed from V and 8 bases from J, the gap between germline ends came to 15 bases. CDR1 and CDR2 (germline): MDHEN, SYDVKM. This CDR3 is built from 12 residues.

The chain links TRBV5-4 to TRBJ2-2; 8 bases agree with TRBD2. Looked up from germline, CDR1 is SGHNT and CDR2 is YYREEE (reference sequence). V gave up 0 bases and J gave up 1 base; unmatched junction bases: 5. The CDR3 is made up of 17 amino acids. Written as DNA, the CDR3 is TGTGCCAGCAGCTTGGGGGGCGGGGGGCTGAACACCGGGGAGCTGTTTTTT. This sequence encodes CASSLGGGGLNTGELFF.